Shown below are 14 T cell receptor beta chains from a single sample sequenced in a study of cytomegalovirus exposure and HLA in healthy donors. The PCR ran on 60 Vbeta and 13 Jbeta primers. TCRdb's copy holds only in-frame clones and misses some; the assay was immunoSEQ multiplex PCR. Of 150,000 to 200,000 clones in the sample, around 80% were seen once. The sequenced sample consisted of PBMCs. All receptors derive from a male donor in good health and CMV-seropositive.

This clone has a handful of counts. V usage is TRBV27 and J usage is TRBJ2-7; 9 positions agree with TRBD1. J gave up 3 bases and V 5 bases, and 11 bases lay outside the gene matches. Per the germline V gene, CDR1 is MNHEY and CDR2 is SMNVEV (reference sequence). The CDR3 length is 16 residues. The CDR3 DNA sequence: TGTGCCAGCAGTCCCCCCTCCGGGACAGGGTTCTACGAGCAGTACTTC. It is translated as CASSPPSGTGFYEQYF.

This chain connects TRBV30 to TRBJ2-1; D possibly corresponds to TRBD2 (5 bases). CDR3 length: 13 residues. V gave up 8 bases and J gave up 3 bases, with 14 bases separating them. Germline CDR1 and CDR2: GTSNPN and SVGIG (reference sequence). CDR3 loop: CARGTGFYNEQFF. The CDR3 region has the DNA TGTGCCCGCGGAACGGGGTTCTACAATGAGCAGTTCTTC.

This clone was seen a handful of times. The V gene is TRBV11-2, the J gene TRBJ2-4, with TRBD1 matching over 8 bases. V was pared by 3 bases and J by 3 bases, with 7 bases of the junction left unmatched. This CDR3 has 16 amino acids. Germline values: CDR1 SGHAT, CDR2 FQNNGV. CDR3 nucleotides: TGTGCCAGCAGCTTTTCAGGGGGCTCGGACAAAAACATTCAGTACTTC. Protein sequence: CASSFSGGSDKNIQYF. Based on the CDR3 plus reference TRBV11-2 and TRBJ2-4, the full variable domain is EAGVAQSPRYKIIEKRQSVAFWCNPISGHATLYWYQQILGQGPKLLIQFQNNGVVDDSQLPKDRFSAERLKGVDSTLKIQPAKLEDSAVYLCASSFSGGSDKNIQYFGAGTRLSVL.

This chain connects TRBV4-2 to TRBJ1-5; D perhaps matches TRBD1 (5 bases). The germline CDR1 and CDR2 sequences are LGHNA and YNFKEQ. V was trimmed by 0 bases and J by 0 bases, leaving 12 bases between them. This CDR3 is built from 17 residues. CDR3 region: CASSQEVAGHSNQPQHF. Written as DNA, the CDR3 is TGTGCCAGCAGCCAAGAGGTGGCAGGGCATAGCAATCAGCCCCAGCATTTT.

The chain recombines TRBV29-1 with TRBJ2-1; tentative D call: TRBD2 (6 bases). Trimming removed 4 bases from V and 2 bases from J, with 6 bases in between. Germline loops: CDR1 SQVTM, CDR2 ANQGSEA. The CDR3 has 12 residues. CDR3 in amino acids: CSVGGAYNEQFF. For the CDR3, the DNA is TGCAGCGTTGGGGGGGCCTACAATGAGCAGTTCTTC.

This rearrangement joins TRBV12-5 to TRBJ2-3; possibly TRBD2 for D (5 bases). The CDR3 sequence is 16 residues long. Between the trimmed V and J ends, which lost 0 bases and 4 bases, there was a span of 14 bases. Per germline, CDR1 LGHNT and CDR2 FRNRAP. CDR3 nucleotide sequence: TGTGCTAGTGGTTTGGTAGTAGGGAGCGTTCCAGATACGCAGTATTTT. The encoded protein is CASGLVVGSVPDTQYF.

V usage is TRBV28 and J usage is TRBJ1-5; 7 bases are shared with TRBD1. The V gene's germline CDR1 is MDHEN and CDR2 SYDVKM. The junction had 6 bases not matched to a gene; V was cut back by 5 bases and J by 5 bases. The CDR3 is made up of 14 amino acids. The CDR3 here is CASSPATGYQPQHF. In DNA, the CDR3 is TGTGCCAGCAGTCCCGCGACAGGGTATCAGCCCCAGCATTTT. Full variable domain (remainder filled in from reference TRBV28 and TRBJ1-5): DVKVTQSSRYLVKRTGEKVFLECVQDMDHENMFWYRQDPGLGLRLIYFSYDVKMKEKGDIPEGYSVSREKKERFSLILESASTNQTSMYLCASSPATGYQPQHFGDGTRLSIL.

J is TRBJ1-1 and V is TRBV7-9, with 7 bases aligning to TRBD1. J lost 6 bases, V lost 4 bases, and 5 bases had no gene match. The CDR3 loop spans 13 amino acids. Germline values: CDR1 SEHNR, CDR2 FQNEAQ (reference sequence). The CDR3 here is CASSSLGQAEAFF. Here the CDR3 DNA reads TGTGCCAGCAGCTCCCTAGGACAGGCTGAAGCTTTCTTT. Using reference TRBV7-9 and TRBJ1-1 for the parts outside the CDR3, the full variable domain is DTGVSQNPRHKITKRGQNVTFRCDPISEHNRLYWYRQTLGQGPEFLTYFQNEAQLEKSRLLSDRFSAERPKGSFSTLEIQRTEQGDSAMYLCASSSLGQAEAFFGQGTRLTVV.

V is TRBV5-6 and J is TRBJ2-1; a weak D match, TRBD1 (6 bases). Germline-derived CDR1 and CDR2 are SGHDT and YYEEEE. The CDR3 extends over 15 amino acids. The V end lost 0 bases, the J end lost 6 bases, and 13 bases lay between the germline ends. CDR3 bases: TGTGCCAGCAGCTTGGCCGGGTTAGGGGGCAATGAGCAGTTCTTC. Residues: CASSLAGLGGNEQFF.

The V gene is TRBV27, the J gene TRBJ2-1, with 9 bases identical to TRBD2. Germline loops: CDR1 MNHEY, CDR2 SMNVEV (reference sequence). Trimming cost V 5 bases and J 0 bases; bases outside gene matches: 8. The CDR3 contains 17 residues. CDR3 residues: CASSPRTSDPSYNEQFF. The CDR3 DNA reads as TGTGCCAGCAGTCCCCGGACTAGCGACCCCTCCTACAATGAGCAGTTCTTC.

Comments on this clone: Other nucleotide sequences from this sample produce the same CDR3. The chain uses TRBV11-3 and TRBJ2-1; D not resolved. CDR3 length equals 11 residues. Trimming removed 1 base from V and 9 bases from J, with 4 bases in between. Per germline, CDR1 SGHNT and CDR2 YENEEA. CDR3 loop: CASSLGREQFF. The CDR3 DNA reads as TGTGCCAGCAGCTTAGGTCGTGAGCAGTTCTTC.

V usage is TRBV14 and J usage is TRBJ1-2; tentative D call: TRBD1 (6 bases). Germline V lookup: CDR1 SGHDN, CDR2 FVKESK. V shed 0 bases and J shed 4 bases, with 18 bases lying between them. The CDR3 is 17 residues long. CDR3 region: CASSQDQTGGLGYGYTF. The DNA of the CDR3 is TGTGCCAGCAGCCAAGATCAGACAGGAGGCCTAGGCTATGGCTACACCTTC.

The V call is TRBV6-5, the J call TRBJ2-1; 9 bases are a match to TRBD2. This CDR3 spans 14 amino acids. CDR1 is MNHEY and CDR2 is SVGAGI in the germline V gene. V was pared by 8 bases and J by 4 bases, with 6 bases of the junction left unmatched. CDR3 nucleotides: TGTGCCAGCGATACTAGCGGGTCTTACAATGAGCAGTTCTTC. Translating gives CASDTSGSYNEQFF.

J is TRBJ1-3 and V is TRBV2; 8 nucleotides agree with TRBD1. The trim removed 3 bases at V and 4 bases at J, leaving 2 bases unmatched. The CDR3 has 14 amino acids. Germline loops: CDR1 SNHLY, CDR2 FYNNEI. In DNA form, the CDR3 reads TGTGCCAGCAGTGAGCGGACAGGGGGAAACACCATATATTTT. It translates to CASSERTGGNTIYF.